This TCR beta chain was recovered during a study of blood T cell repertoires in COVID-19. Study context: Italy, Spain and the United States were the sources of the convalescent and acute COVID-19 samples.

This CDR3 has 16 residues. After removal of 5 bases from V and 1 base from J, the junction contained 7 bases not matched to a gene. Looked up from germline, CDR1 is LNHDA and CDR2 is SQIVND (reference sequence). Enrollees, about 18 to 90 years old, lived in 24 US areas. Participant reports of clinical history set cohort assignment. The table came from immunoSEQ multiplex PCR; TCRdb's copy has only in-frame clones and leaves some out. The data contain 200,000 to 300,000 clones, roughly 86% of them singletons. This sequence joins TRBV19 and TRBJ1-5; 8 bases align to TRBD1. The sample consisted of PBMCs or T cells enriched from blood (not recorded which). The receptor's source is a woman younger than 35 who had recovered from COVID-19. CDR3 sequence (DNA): TGTGCCAGTAGTCATCCGGACAGGGCAAGCAATCAGCCCCAGCATTTT. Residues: CASSHPDRASNQPQHF.